The 31 T cell receptor beta chains below come from one sample, sequenced in a study of T cell responses to AZD1222 COVID-19 vaccine. Some clones are missing from TCRdb's copy, which holds only in-frame ones; the method was immunoSEQ multiplex PCR. This table holds about 80,000 clones, 70% to 90% found once. Sequences were derived from peripheral blood, sampled 28 days after the second AZD1222 dose. The receptors stem from an adult who received the AZD1222 COVID-19 vaccine.

This chain links TRBV27 with TRBJ1-5; D not resolved. Germline-derived CDR1 and CDR2 are MNHEY and SMNVEV (reference sequence). V was pared by 3 bases and J by 0 bases, with 9 bases between. CDR3 size: 15 residues. The CDR3 bases are TGTGCCAGCAGTTTTTCCGGGCTTAGCAATCAGCCCCAGCATTTT. It encodes CASSFSGLSNQPQHF.

The CDR3 here is CAWNEGVFAEAFF. CDR3 DNA sequence: TGTGCCTGGAATGAGGGGGTTTTCGCTGAAGCTTTCTTT. The chain uses TRBV30 and TRBJ1-1, with D tentatively TRBD1 (6 bases). This CDR3 comprises 13 residues. The germline V gene has CDR1 GTSNPN and CDR2 SVGIG (reference sequence). V lost 4 bases and J lost 6, with 15 bases in between.

This chain joins TRBV10-3 and TRBJ1-6; D is unclear. The CDR3 is 15 residues long. Trimming removed 4 bases from V and 4 bases from J, with 11 bases in between. Germline CDR1 and CDR2: ENHRY and SYGVKD. The CDR3 here is CAISGGEFYNSPLHF. Written as DNA, the CDR3 is TGTGCCATCAGTGGCGGGGAATTTTATAATTCACCCCTCCACTTT.

The chain recombines TRBV5-4 with TRBJ2-3; no clear D. The germline gives CDR1 SGHNT, CDR2 YYREEE (reference sequence). V shed 4 bases and J shed 6 bases, with 9 bases lying between them. CDR3 length equals 12 residues. CDR3 nucleotides: TGTGCCAGCAGCGTTGCTTGGGATACGCAGTATTTT. Its translation: CASSVAWDTQYF.

The chain carries TRBV9 and TRBJ2-3; no definite D call. Trimming removed 3 bases at V and 0 bases at J, with 2 bases between. Per germline, CDR1 SGDLS and CDR2 YYNGEE. CDR3 length equals 12 residues. The CDR3 coding sequence is TGTGCCAGCAGCGACAGCACAGATACGCAGTATTTT. Its protein product is CASSDSTDTQYF. The whole variable domain, filled in from reference TRBV9 and TRBJ2-3, reads DSGVTQTPKHLITATGQRVTLRCSPRSGDLSVYWYQQSLDQGLQFLIQYYNGEERAKGNILERFSAQQFPDLHSELNLSSLELGDSALYFCASSDSTDTQYFGPGTRLTVL.

V and J are TRBV7-8 and TRBJ1-2; 7 bases fit TRBD1. The length of the CDR3 is 15 residues. The V gene's germline CDR1 is SGHVS and CDR2 FQNEAQ. V shed 3 bases, J shed 0 bases, and the junction held 4 bases outside the gene matches. The CDR3 DNA is TGTGCCAGCAGCTTCCGGACAGGTACTAACTATGGCTACACCTTC. Residues: CASSFRTGTNYGYTF.

This clone was seen a few times. The CDR3 DNA follows: TGTGCCAGCAGTGACGTCTTGGGTAAAGAGACCCAGTACTTC. It yields the protein CASSDVLGKETQYF. V and J are TRBV2 and TRBJ2-5; D is unresolved. In germline, CDR1 is SNHLY, CDR2 FYNNEI. Trimming cost V 3 bases and J 3 bases, with 11 bases left between them. CDR3 length: 14 amino acids.

A few counts support this clone. The genes are TRBV9 and TRBJ2-1; no clear D gene. The ends were cut back, 0 bases at V and 4 bases at J, with 11 bases in the middle. CDR3 size: 15 residues. CDR1 and CDR2 (germline): SGDLS, YYNGEE. This CDR3 reads CASSVDGAIYNEQFF. The CDR3 bases are TGTGCCAGCAGCGTAGACGGTGCCATTTACAATGAGCAGTTCTTC.

CDR3 loop: CASSDQALLRYGYTF. The DNA of the CDR3 is TGTGCCAGCAGCGATCAGGCATTACTACGCTATGGCTACACCTTC. The chain is built from TRBV2 and TRBJ1-2; no firm D call. The V end was cut by 6 bases, the J end by 4 bases, with 18 bases between. This CDR3 has 15 residues. Germline CDR1 and CDR2: SNHLY and FYNNEI. Based on the CDR3 plus reference TRBV2 and TRBJ1-2, the full variable domain is EPEVTQTPSHQVTQMGQEVILRCVPISNHLYFYWYRQILGQKVEFLVSFYNNEISEKSEIFDDQFSVERPDGSNFTLKIRSTKLEDSAMYFCASSDQALLRYGYTFGSGTRLTVV.

This chain links TRBV2 with TRBJ2-5, with D uncertain. CDR3 length: 11 residues. Germline CDR1 reads SNHLY; CDR2 reads FYNNEI. The ends were cut back, 3 bases at V and 5 bases at J, with 4 bases in the middle. CDR3: CASSEGETQYF. The DNA for the CDR3 is TGTGCCAGCAGTGAGGGGGAGACCCAGTACTTC.

The chain couples TRBV3-1 (or the pseudogene TRBV3-2) to TRBJ2-2; possible D gene TRBD2, 7 bases. With 0 bases removed from V and 7 bases from J, the gap between germline ends came to 12 bases. The germline V gene encodes CDR1 LGHDT and CDR2 YNNKEL (reference sequence). This CDR3 has 15 amino acids. CDR3 loop: CASSQDWGGGGELFF. The CDR3 nucleotides read TGTGCCAGCAGCCAAGATTGGGGGGGCGGCGGGGAGCTGTTTTTT.

The rearrangement uses TRBV11-2 and TRBJ1-4, with no clear D. Trimming pared 4 bases from V and 0 bases from J, leaving 3 bases between. The germline V gene has CDR1 SGHAT and CDR2 FQNNGV. This CDR3 is built from 13 residues. Written as DNA, the CDR3 is TGTGCCAGCAGCTCAACAACTAATGAAAAACTGTTTTTT. As protein: CASSSTTNEKLFF.

The CDR3 DNA reads TGTGCCATCAGTGAGTCGGCAGGGTTGATCACCGGGGAGCTGTTTTTT. Residues: CAISESAGLITGELFF. The rearrangement joins TRBV10-3 to TRBJ2-2; D perhaps matches TRBD1 (5 bases). The CDR3 is made up of 16 amino acids. Germline CDR1 reads ENHRY; CDR2 reads SYGVKD. Trimming stripped 0 bases from V and 4 bases from J, with 12 bases between.

This clone has only one observation. CDR3 residues: CASSLDPWSETQYF. In nucleotides, the CDR3 is TGTGCCAGCAGCTTAGATCCTTGGAGTGAGACCCAGTACTTC. The chain links TRBV11-2 to TRBJ2-5; no firm D call. The germline V gene encodes CDR1 SGHAT and CDR2 FQNNGV. V lost 0 bases and J lost 5, with 10 bases in between. The CDR3 is 14 amino acids.

V is TRBV6-1 and J is TRBJ2-2; D is possibly TRBD1 (5 bases). The CDR3 runs to 17 residues. Deletions cut 4 bases from V and 7 bases from J, with 22 bases between. The germline V gene has CDR1 MNHNS and CDR2 SASEGT. The chain's CDR3 is CASSGRFGARVDGELFF. The CDR3 DNA reads TGTGCCAGCAGTGGAAGGTTCGGAGCCAGGGTTGACGGGGAGCTGTTTTTT.

This sequence joins TRBV18 and TRBJ1-5, with a possible D match to TRBD1 (5 bases). V was clipped by 4 bases and J by 2 bases, with 12 bases between them. CDR1 and CDR2 from the germline V gene are KGHSH and LQKENI. This CDR3 comprises 15 residues. The CDR3 reads CASSHGGWGNQPQHF. CDR3 sequence (DNA): TGTGCCAGCTCACATGGGGGATGGGGCAATCAGCCCCAGCATTTT.

The V call is TRBV6-1, the J call TRBJ2-3, with 11 bases identical to TRBD2. CDR3 size: 18 residues. V lost 4 bases to trimming and J lost 0 bases; unmatched junction nucleotides: 9. The germline V gene encodes CDR1 MNHNS and CDR2 SASEGT. CDR3: CASSALAGGFKSTDTQYF. CDR3 coding DNA: TGTGCCAGCAGTGCCCTAGCGGGGGGTTTCAAGAGCACAGATACGCAGTATTTT.

In nucleotides, the CDR3 is TGTGCCAGCAGTGAATGGGGGGGGACAGGGGATCAGCCCCAGCATTTT. It codes for CASSEWGGTGDQPQHF. The chain employs TRBV6-1 and TRBJ1-5; 10 bases map to TRBD1. The CDR3 contains 16 residues. Germline loops: CDR1 MNHNS, CDR2 SASEGT. V gave up 2 bases and J gave up 5 bases; unmatched junction bases: 6.

This clone has a single count. CDR3 bases: TGTGCCAGCAGTGAGGACCCTTTGGAGTCCTATGGCTACACCTTC. This gives the protein CASSEDPLESYGYTF. The chain combines TRBV6-1 with TRBJ1-2; D is uncertain. CDR3 length equals 15 residues. The V gene lost 3 bases and the J gene lost 4 bases, with 15 bases spanning the gap. Germline-derived CDR1 and CDR2 are MNHNS and SASEGT.

The rearrangement joins TRBV6-6 to TRBJ1-5; D is uncertain. Germline CDR1 MNHNY, CDR2 SVGAGI (reference sequence). Trimming pared 5 bases from V and 2 bases from J, leaving 10 bases between. The CDR3 is 14 amino acids. The CDR3 DNA reads as TGTGCCAGCAGTGGGGTGGTCGGCAATCAGCCCCAGCATTTT. Its protein is CASSGVVGNQPQHF.

This clone was counted once. The gene calls are TRBV10-3 and TRBJ2-2, with TRBD1 matching 7 bases. The CDR3 loop spans 14 amino acids. The J segment lost 3 bases and the V segment lost 8 bases, leaving 6 bases of the junction unmatched. Germline V gene data show CDR1 as ENHRY and CDR2 as SYGVKD. Written as DNA, the CDR3 is TGTGCCATCTCGGCCAGGGGGTACACCGGGGAGCTGTTTTTT. Its translation: CAISARGYTGELFF.

The chain is built from TRBV6-1 and TRBJ1-5; D uncertain. Trimming pared 2 bases from V and 4 bases from J, leaving 0 bases between. CDR1 and CDR2 from the germline V gene are MNHNS and SASEGT. The CDR3 runs to 11 residues. The CDR3 protein is CASSENQPQHF. The DNA for the CDR3 is TGTGCCAGCAGTGAAAATCAGCCCCAGCATTTT.

This clone has more than one count but fewer than ten. The rearrangement joins TRBV10-3 to TRBJ2-1, with D tentatively TRBD1 or TRBD2 (6 bases each). V lost 6 bases and J 3 bases, leaving 15 bases between the germline ends. This CDR3 region has 15 residues. Germline V gene data show CDR1 as ENHRY and CDR2 as SYGVKD. The CDR3 DNA sequence: TGTGCCATCAGAACAGGGCCGGAGGGCTACAATGAGCAGTTCTTC. It yields the protein CAIRTGPEGYNEQFF.

The chain has TRBV7-8 and TRBJ2-1; no definite D call. V shed 5 bases and J shed 13 bases, with 15 bases lying between them. The CDR3 spans 12 residues. Germline V gene sequence: CDR1 SGHVS, CDR2 FQNEAQ. Here the CDR3 reads CASSQAPGSQFF. The CDR3 region has the DNA TGTGCCAGCAGCCAGGCCCCGGGCTCCCAGTTCTTC.

This chain uses TRBV3-1 (or the pseudogene TRBV3-2) with TRBJ2-3; D is unclear. CDR1 and CDR2 from the germline V gene are LGHDT and YNNKEL (reference sequence). This CDR3 region has 13 residues. The germline V and J ends were trimmed by 1 base and 6 bases, with 8 bases remaining between them. The chain's CDR3 is CASSQVGFDTQYF. CDR3 sequence (DNA): TGTGCCAGCAGCCAAGTCGGGTTTGATACGCAGTATTTT.

Here the CDR3 reads CASSEIPPGVSYPGNTIYF. The CDR3 DNA is TGTGCCAGCAGTGAGATACCTCCAGGGGTTTCCTACCCTGGAAACACCATATATTTT. The chain is built from TRBV6-1 and TRBJ1-3; D possibly corresponds to TRBD1 (6 bases). This CDR3 has 19 residues. In germline, CDR1 is MNHNS, CDR2 SASEGT. Trimming left V 3 bases short and J 2 bases short, with 23 bases between.

This sequence joins TRBV15 and TRBJ2-1; D might be TRBD2 (6 bases). In germline, CDR1 is LNHNV, CDR2 YYDKDF (reference sequence). The CDR3 has 15 residues. Between the trimmed V and J ends, which lost 0 bases and 9 bases, there was a span of 15 bases. The CDR3 is CATSRDQRGFGEQFF. The CDR3 DNA is TGTGCCACCAGCAGAGATCAACGGGGGTTCGGTGAGCAGTTCTTC.

The chain carries TRBV18 and TRBJ1-2; D not resolved. The CDR3 length is 15 residues. The germline V gene encodes CDR1 KGHSH and CDR2 LQKENI. V dropped 1 base and J dropped 4 bases, with 13 bases sitting between them. CDR3 coding DNA: TGTGCCAGCTCACCACGAAGGGAGCCGGGCTATGGCTACACCTTC. Residues: CASSPRREPGYGYTF. Together with reference TRBV18 and TRBJ1-2, the CDR3 gives the full variable domain: NAGVMQNPRHLVRRRGQEARLRCSPMKGHSHVYWYRQLPEEGLKFMVYLQKENIIDESGMPKERFSAEFPKEGPSILRIQQVVRGDSAAYFCASSPRREPGYGYTFGSGTRLTVV.

The chain joins TRBV7-9 to TRBJ1-1; 10 bases fit TRBD1. Germline CDR1 is SEHNR and CDR2 is FQNEAQ (reference sequence). J lost 5 bases, V lost 5 bases, and 5 bases had no gene match. The length of the CDR3 is 14 residues. The CDR3 DNA follows: TGTGCCAGCAGCGCACCGGGACAGGGGACTGAAGCTTTCTTT. This encodes CASSAPGQGTEAFF.

This rearrangement joins TRBV7-9 to TRBJ2-1; 10 bases match TRBD1. J lost 5 bases, V lost 5 bases, and 6 bases had no gene match. The CDR3 length is 15 residues. CDR1 is SEHNR and CDR2 is FQNEAQ in the germline V gene (reference sequence). In nucleotides, the CDR3 is TGTGCCAGCAGCCCCGGGACAGGGGTTGACAATGAGCAGTTCTTC. Translated: CASSPGTGVDNEQFF.

The chain links TRBV9 to TRBJ1-1; D remains unclear. Germline loops: CDR1 SGDLS, CDR2 YYNGEE. With 0 bases removed from V and 0 bases from J, the gap between germline ends came to 18 bases. This CDR3 is built from 18 residues. The CDR3 nucleotides read TGTGCCAGCAGCGTAGGAACGGCTAGGAGAAACATGAACACTGAAGCTTTCTTT. Translation gives CASSVGTARRNMNTEAFF.